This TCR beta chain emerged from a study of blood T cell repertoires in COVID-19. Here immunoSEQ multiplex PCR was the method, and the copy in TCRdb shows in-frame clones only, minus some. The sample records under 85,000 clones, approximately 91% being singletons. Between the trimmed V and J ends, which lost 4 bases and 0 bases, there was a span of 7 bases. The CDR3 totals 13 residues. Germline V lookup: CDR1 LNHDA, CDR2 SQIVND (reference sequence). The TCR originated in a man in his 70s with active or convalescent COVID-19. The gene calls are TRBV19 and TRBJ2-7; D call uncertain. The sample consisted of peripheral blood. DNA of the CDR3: TGTGCCAGTAGTAGGCCGCCCTCCTACGAGCAGTACTTC. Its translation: CASSRPPSYEQYF. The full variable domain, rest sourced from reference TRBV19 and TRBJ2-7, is DGGITQSPKYLFRKEGQNVTLSCEQNLNHDAMYWYRQDPGQGLRLIYYSQIVNDFQKGDIAEGYSVSREKKESFPLTVTSAQKNPTAFYLCASSRPPSYEQYFGPGTRLTVT.